These 18 T cell receptor beta chains share one sample of origin, sequenced in a study of blood T cell repertoires in COVID-19. Profiling relied on immunoSEQ multiplex PCR, and the TCRdb table lists in-frame clones only, not all of them. The sample has under 500,000 clones, about 89% seen once. The sequenced sample was peripheral blood. These receptors originate from a woman aged 25 to 45 with acute or convalescent COVID-19.

The chain links TRBV29-1 to TRBJ2-5, with 8 nucleotides matching TRBD1. The V segment lost 8 bases and the J segment 5 bases; nucleotides outside the gene matches: 4. The CDR3 loop spans 11 amino acids. The germline CDR1 and CDR2 sequences are SQVTM and ANQGSEA. The DNA for the CDR3 is TGCAGCTCAAGACAGGGGGAGACCCAGTACTTC. Translation: CSSRQGETQYF.

This clone was seen a single time. This chain connects TRBV5-8 to TRBJ2-2; 9 nucleotides agree with TRBD1. V trimming: 6 bases; J trimming: 6 bases; junction bases outside the gene matches: 6. The length of the CDR3 is 14 residues. CDR1 is SGHTS and CDR2 is YDEGEE in the germline V gene. The CDR3 here is CASNHRQGAGELFF. In DNA form, the CDR3 reads TGTGCCAGCAACCACCGACAGGGGGCCGGGGAGCTGTTTTTT.

The J gene is TRBJ1-4, the V gene TRBV5-1, with no clear D. CDR1 is SGHRS and CDR2 is YFSETQ in the germline V gene. Trimming shortened V by 0 bases and J by 8 bases, and 14 bases separated the two germline ends. The CDR3 covers 15 residues. Here the CDR3 reads CASSLESLEFEKLFF. CDR3 DNA sequence: TGCGCCAGCAGCTTGGAGAGCCTCGAGTTCGAAAAACTGTTTTTT.

The rearrangement joins TRBV2 to TRBJ2-2; 8 nucleotides match TRBD2. The CDR3 is 14 residues long. V lost 10 bases to trimming and J lost 4 bases; unmatched junction nucleotides: 8. Germline V gene sequence: CDR1 SNHLY, CDR2 FYNNEI. Here the CDR3 reads CATTGGSSTGELFF. The CDR3, as DNA: TGTGCCACAACGGGAGGGTCGAGCACCGGGGAGCTGTTTTTT. The full variable domain, with the rest looked up from reference TRBV2 and TRBJ2-2, is EPEVTQTPSHQVTQMGQEVILRCVPISNHLYFYWYRQILGQKVEFLVSFYNNEISEKSEIFDDQFSVERPDGSNFTLKIRSTKLEDSAMYFCATTGGSSTGELFFGEGSRLTVL.

V gene TRBV3-1 (or the pseudogene TRBV3-2) combines with J gene TRBJ2-3; TRBD2 aligns across 8 bases. V dropped 4 bases and J dropped 7; count of bases not matched to a gene: 16. The CDR3 is 17 residues long. Germline CDR1 and CDR2: LGHDT and YNNKEL (reference sequence). The CDR3 loop reads CASSLTGRGGRIYTQYF. In DNA, the CDR3 is TGTGCCAGCAGCCTAACCGGCCGCGGGGGGCGAATTTATACGCAGTATTTT.

The CDR3 region is CASSVRDYLSHYEQYF. CDR3 in DNA: TGTGCCAGCAGCGTCCGGGACTACCTATCCCACTACGAGCAGTACTTC. V is TRBV28 and J is TRBJ2-7; 7 nucleotides line up with TRBD2. V shed 6 bases, J shed 3 bases, and the junction held 14 bases outside the gene matches. CDR1 is MDHEN, CDR2 SYDVKM, per germline. This CDR3 has 16 amino acids. Full variable domain (outside the CDR3, taken from reference TRBV28 and TRBJ2-7): DVKVTQSSRYLVKRTGEKVFLECVQDMDHENMFWYRQDPGLGLRLIYFSYDVKMKEKGDIPEGYSVSREKKERFSLILESASTNQTSMYLCASSVRDYLSHYEQYFGPGTRLTVT.

CDR3 coding DNA: TGTGCCAGTAGTAAAGGAGGGACTATTAAGACCGAGCAGTACTTC. This encodes CASSKGGTIKTEQYF. The chain combines TRBV19 with TRBJ2-7; 7 nucleotides line up with TRBD2. The CDR3 loop spans 15 amino acids. V was pared by 4 bases and J by 6 bases, with 12 bases of the junction left unmatched. From germline, CDR1 is LNHDA and CDR2 SQIVND (reference sequence).

The chain uses TRBV9 and TRBJ1-1; D may be TRBD1 (5 bases). With 4 bases removed from V and 6 bases from J, the gap between germline ends came to 10 bases. The CDR3 consists of 12 residues. Germline V gene sequence: CDR1 SGDLS, CDR2 YYNGEE. The CDR3 DNA reads TGTGCCAGCAGCCGTGGAGGGGCTGAAGCTTTCTTT. Its translation: CASSRGGAEAFF.

The gene calls are TRBV2 and TRBJ2-7; 8 bases align to TRBD1. The CDR3 has 14 residues. Germline CDR1 SNHLY, CDR2 FYNNEI. Trimming cost V 5 bases and J 9 bases; bases outside gene matches: 12. The CDR3 DNA sequence: TGTGCCAGCAGTCCCTCCCTGGCAGGGGGCCGGCAGTACTTC. Translating gives CASSPSLAGGRQYF.

The chain has TRBV5-1 and TRBJ2-5, with 7 bases identical to TRBD1. Per germline, CDR1 SGHRS and CDR2 YFSETQ. V dropped 2 bases and J dropped 2; count of bases not matched to a gene: 6. This CDR3 has 15 amino acids. Here the CDR3 DNA reads TGCGCCAGCAGCTTTACAGGGGTTTTGCAAGAGACCCAGTACTTC. It is translated as CASSFTGVLQETQYF.

The chain couples TRBV18 to TRBJ1-6; TRBD1 aligns across 7 bases. Germline V gene lookup returns CDR1 KGHSH and CDR2 LQKENI. Trimming at V came to 6 bases and at J to 6 bases, leaving 8 bases not matched to a gene. The CDR3 runs 15 residues. The CDR3 here is CASSTNRDSNSPLHF. The DNA of the CDR3 is TGTGCCAGCTCTACCAACCGGGACAGTAATTCACCCCTCCACTTT.

The chain joins TRBV4-1 to TRBJ2-7; D call uncertain. The germline V gene encodes CDR1 MGHRA and CDR2 YSYEKL. This CDR3 is 17 amino acids long. V shed 1 base and J shed 7 bases, with 23 bases lying between them. The CDR3 DNA reads TGCGCCAGCAGCCAAGGGTCTCGTGGAGCTGCATATGGGGAGCAGTACTTC. Its translation is CASSQGSRGAAYGEQYF.

CDR3 nucleotide sequence: TGTGCCAGCAGCTTAGCGAGCGGGGTCACAGATACGCAGTATTTT. It encodes CASSLASGVTDTQYF. The V call is TRBV7-6, the J call TRBJ2-3, with 7 bases aligning to TRBD2. Germline lookup yields CDR1 SGHVS and CDR2 FNYEAQ. The CDR3 sequence is 15 residues long. The J segment lost 2 bases and the V segment lost 0 bases, leaving 2 bases of the junction unmatched.

The chain recombines TRBV2 with TRBJ2-5; D gene unclear. V was shortened by 4 bases and J by 9 bases, with 12 bases between the two germline ends. The CDR3 loop spans 12 amino acids. Looked up from germline, CDR1 is SNHLY and CDR2 is FYNNEI. CDR3 protein: CASSASLLAQYF. CDR3 nucleotides: TGTGCCAGCAGTGCGAGTCTTTTGGCCCAGTACTTC.

The J gene is TRBJ2-3, the V gene TRBV5-1; 8 bases align to TRBD2. V lost 6 bases to trimming and J lost 4 bases; unmatched junction nucleotides: 7. Germline CDR1 and CDR2: SGHRS and YFSETQ. CDR3 length: 14 amino acids. CDR3 sequence reads: CASTSGGSPDTQYF. The CDR3 DNA sequence: TGCGCCAGCACGAGCGGGGGATCTCCAGATACGCAGTATTTT.

The chain has TRBV7-3 and TRBJ2-3, with 10 bases fitting TRBD2. Germline CDR1 reads SGHTA; CDR2 reads FQGTGA. V was pared by 5 bases and J by 5 bases, with 7 bases of the junction left unmatched. The CDR3 is 15 residues long. The CDR3 loop is CASSPAGGPQDTQYF. The CDR3, as DNA: TGTGCCAGCAGCCCAGCGGGGGGGCCGCAAGATACGCAGTATTTT.

The chain links TRBV3-1 (or the pseudogene TRBV3-2) to TRBJ2-1, with TRBD2 matching 13 bases. Germline values: CDR1 LGHDT, CDR2 YNNKEL (reference sequence). Trimming removed 2 bases from V and 4 bases from J; junction bases left unmatched: 5. The CDR3 runs to 17 residues. The CDR3 DNA reads TGTGCCAGCAGCCAAACTAGCGGGGGGGCTTTGTACAATGAGCAGTTCTTC. Protein: CASSQTSGGALYNEQFF.

V gene TRBV3-1 (or the pseudogene TRBV3-2) combines with J gene TRBJ2-7; perhaps TRBD1 as D (6 bases). The CDR3 sequence is 14 residues long. The germline V gene has CDR1 LGHDT and CDR2 YNNKEL (reference sequence). V was trimmed by 1 base and J by 0 bases, leaving 7 bases between them. The CDR3 nucleotides read TGTGCCAGCAGCCAAGGGGACACCTCCTACGAGCAGTACTTC. Translating it yields CASSQGDTSYEQYF.